The 26 T cell receptor beta chains presented below share a single source sample, sequenced in a study of vaccination and CD4 T cells after COVID-19. As for treatment: approximately nine-day PBMC culture with coronavirus spike peptide pools or control peptides (ViraFEST assay). CD4+ T cells of the unexposed donor were collected before the COVID-19 pandemic (2011-2018). No cognate antigen is known for these TCRs. At the Johns Hopkins FTIC core, DNA taken from cultured CD4+ T cells was sequenced by way of the Oncomine TCR Beta short-read assay. CD4+ T cells were cultured, and genomic DNA was extracted from them. In TCRdb, the PCR reads were re-called with MiXCR into one record per CDR3 protein. The repertoire holds roughly 10,000 distinct CDR3 sequences, with about 29% as singletons. The sequenced material came from CD4+ T cells from blood, cultured in vitro. The receptors derive from a human donor in good health.

There are a few counts of this clonotype. The J gene is TRBJ2-5, the V gene TRBV28; D tentatively fits TRBD1 or TRBD2 (5 bases each). Trimming took 2 bases from V and 5 from J, leaving 12 bases between them. The length of the CDR3 is 14 residues. CDR1 is MDHEN and CDR2 is SYDVKM in the germline V gene. This CDR3 reads CASSLAGWGETQYF. The CDR3 nucleotides are TGTGCCAGCAGTTTAGCGGGTTGGGGGGAGACCCAGTACTTC.

The CDR3 nucleotides are TGTGCCAGCATGATTATTTCTAGCGGGAGCGATGAGCAGTTCTTC. It yields the protein CASMIISSGSDEQFF. The gene calls are TRBV6-2 or TRBV6-3 and TRBJ2-1; 10 bases are a match to TRBD2. Germline CDR1 MNHEY, CDR2 SVGEGT. The CDR3 runs 15 residues. V gave up 7 bases and J gave up 8 bases; unmatched junction bases: 11.

V gene TRBV6-1 combines with J gene TRBJ2-7; 7 bases are a match to TRBD1. This CDR3 comprises 15 residues. Losses at the gene ends were 2 bases for V and 3 bases for J; bases not matched to a gene: 7. Germline V gene data show CDR1 as MNHNS and CDR2 as SASEGT. The CDR3 region has the DNA TGTGCCAGCAGTGAATCTCAGGACAGGTTCTACGAGCAGTACTTC. It codes for CASSESQDRFYEQYF.

This clonotype turned up a few times. J is TRBJ2-7 and V is TRBV19; D might be TRBD1 or TRBD2, each matching 6 bases. The V end was cut by 5 bases, the J end by 2 bases, with 13 bases between. Germline CDR1 reads LNHDA; CDR2 reads SQIVND (reference sequence). The CDR3 sequence is 14 residues long. CDR3 residues: CASSLLGGTYEQYF. CDR3 in DNA: TGTGCCAGTAGTCTCTTAGGGGGGACCTACGAGCAGTACTTC.

The chain has TRBV2 and TRBJ2-3; 7 bases align to TRBD1. This CDR3 contains 15 residues. V was clipped by 4 bases and J by 4 bases; unmatched bases: 8. CDR1 and CDR2 from the germline V gene are SNHLY and FYNNEI. The CDR3 sequence is CASSGTTGTADTQYF. Written as DNA, the CDR3 is TGTGCCAGCAGTGGGACAACCGGGACAGCAGATACGCAGTATTTT. Looking up the rest from reference TRBV2 and TRBJ2-3 gives the full variable domain: EPEVTQTPSHQVTQMGQEVILRCVPISNHLYFYWYRQILGQKVEFLVSFYNNEISEKSEIFDDQFSVERPDGSNFTLKIRSTKLEDSAMYFCASSGTTGTADTQYFGPGTRLTVL.

A few counts support this clonotype. The CDR3: CASSYSTGVHYGYTF. The CDR3 DNA follows: TGTGCCAGCAGTTACTCCACAGGGGTGCACTATGGCTACACCTTC. V is TRBV6-5 and J is TRBJ1-2; 7 bases are a match to TRBD1. V was pared by 0 bases and J by 3 bases, with 4 bases of the junction left unmatched. Looked up from germline, CDR1 is MNHEY and CDR2 is SVGAGI. The CDR3 consists of 15 residues.

This clonotype occurred a few times. V gene TRBV10-3 combines with J gene TRBJ1-5; D gene uncertain. CDR1 and CDR2 from the germline V gene are ENHRY and SYGVKD. The V gene lost 0 bases and the J gene lost 0 bases, with 9 bases spanning the gap. The CDR3 contains 16 residues. This chain's CDR3 is CAISESKQVSNQPQHF. The CDR3 region has the DNA TGTGCCATCAGTGAGTCGAAGCAGGTTAGCAATCAGCCCCAGCATTTT.

A few counts support this clonotype. The chain employs TRBV6-2 or TRBV6-3 and TRBJ2-5; maybe TRBD2 (5 bases). Germline lookup yields CDR1 MNHEY and CDR2 SVGEGT. V was shortened by 8 bases and J by 2 bases, with 18 bases between the two germline ends. This CDR3 has 15 amino acids. CDR3 sequence: CASSDLDSPQETQYF. The CDR3, as DNA: TGTGCCAGCTCAGACCTGGACTCCCCTCAAGAGACCCAGTACTTC.

V is TRBV7-9 and J is TRBJ2-5; 10 nucleotides agree with TRBD2. CDR1 and CDR2 from the germline V gene are SEHNR and FQNEAQ (reference sequence). After removal of 1 base from V and 6 bases from J, the junction contained 8 bases not matched to a gene. The CDR3 has 16 residues. CDR3 protein: CASSLGPGTSEQTQYF. Written as DNA, the CDR3 is TGTGCCAGCAGCTTAGGACCCGGGACTAGCGAACAGACCCAGTACTTC.

This sequence joins TRBV15 and TRBJ2-7, with 12 nucleotides matching TRBD2. This CDR3 region has 17 residues. CDR1 is LNHNV and CDR2 is YYDKDF in the germline V gene (reference sequence). Trimming cost V 2 bases and J 1 base; bases outside gene matches: 6. The CDR3 loop reads CATSRYRLAGVSYEQYF. The CDR3 region has the DNA TGTGCCACCAGCAGATACAGACTAGCGGGAGTGTCCTACGAGCAGTACTTC.

The J gene is TRBJ1-2, the V gene TRBV19; 11 bases match TRBD1. V shed 6 bases and J 4 bases; nucleotides not matched to a gene: 7. The CDR3 has 15 amino acids. The germline gives CDR1 LNHDA, CDR2 SQIVND (reference sequence). The CDR3 coding sequence is TGTGCCAGTAGCCCGGGACAGGGGGGACTCTATGGCTACACCTTC. Translation: CASSPGQGGLYGYTF. Together with reference TRBV19 and TRBJ1-2, the CDR3 gives the full variable domain: DGGITQSPKYLFRKEGQNVTLSCEQNLNHDAMYWYRQDPGQGLRLIYYSQIVNDFQKGDIAEGYSVSREKKESFPLTVTSAQKNPTAFYLCASSPGQGGLYGYTFGSGTRLTVV.

The J gene is TRBJ1-2, the V gene TRBV28; D is unclear. Germline CDR1 MDHEN, CDR2 SYDVKM. The CDR3 length is 14 residues. V was clipped by 10 bases and J by 1 base, with 16 bases between them. As DNA, the CDR3 is TGTGCCATCACAGTTGGAACACGTAACTATGGCTACACCTTC. Translating it yields CAITVGTRNYGYTF.

J is TRBJ2-1 and V is TRBV27; D may be TRBD2 (6 bases). Trimming removed 5 bases from V and 4 bases from J, with 12 bases in between. CDR1 is MNHEY, CDR2 SMNVEV, per germline (reference sequence). The CDR3 consists of 14 residues. CDR3 protein: CASSPGDFYNEQFF. The CDR3 DNA follows: TGTGCCAGCAGTCCGGGGGACTTTTACAATGAGCAGTTCTTC.

J is TRBJ2-1 and V is TRBV7-9; TRBD2 aligns across 9 bases. Germline CDR1 reads SEHNR; CDR2 reads FQNEAQ (reference sequence). This CDR3 region has 19 residues. V lost 8 bases, J lost 0 bases, and 17 bases stayed unmatched. The CDR3 is CASGSLLASGTYSYNEQFF. In nucleotides, the CDR3 is TGTGCCAGCGGCTCTCTTCTCGCTAGCGGGACATACTCCTACAATGAGCAGTTCTTC.

V usage is TRBV5-1 and J usage is TRBJ2-5; D may correspond to TRBD1 or TRBD2 (5 bases each). CDR1 SGHRS and CDR2 YFSETQ come from the germline V gene. The CDR3 runs to 15 residues. The V end was cut by 4 bases, the J end by 3 bases, with 16 bases between. CDR3 amino acids: CASSPRDGGKETQYF. CDR3 nucleotide sequence: TGCGCCAGCAGCCCCCGGGACGGAGGAAAAGAGACCCAGTACTTC.

V gene TRBV7-3 combines with J gene TRBJ2-5, with TRBD2 identical over 9 bases. From germline, CDR1 is SGHTA and CDR2 FQGTGA. V dropped 3 bases and J dropped 5; count of bases not matched to a gene: 7. This CDR3 region has 15 residues. Written as DNA, the CDR3 is TGTGCCAGCAGCTTGAGGACTAGCGAGCGGGAGACCCAGTACTTC. It encodes CASSLRTSERETQYF.

The rearrangement joins TRBV6-2 or TRBV6-3 to TRBJ2-1; 13 bases are shared with TRBD2. Germline CDR1 MNHEY, CDR2 SVGEGT. The length of the CDR3 is 14 residues. J gave up 10 bases and V 5 bases, and 5 bases lay outside the gene matches. In DNA, the CDR3 is TGTGCCAGCAGTCGGACTAGCGGGAGTGAGGAGCAGTTCTTC. This codes for CASSRTSGSEEQFF.

As regards this clonotype: It is unclear where the CDR3 begins or ends on the DNA, so no DNA is shown, and the CDR3 is as TCRdb lists it. V usage is TRBV4-3 and J usage is TRBJ2-2. Termini included, the CDR3 measures 14 amino acids. Germline V CDR1 and CDR2: LGHNA, YSLEER. CDR3 amino acids: CASSQAFGAGELFF.

This clonotype was observed a handful of times. The DNA for the CDR3 is TGCAGTGCTGGACGGCCGAACACTGAAGCTTTCTTT. It translates to CSAGRPNTEAFF. V gene TRBV20-1 combines with J gene TRBJ1-1; D is undetermined. Between the trimmed V and J ends, which lost 5 bases and 1 base, there was a span of 8 bases. CDR1 and CDR2 (germline): DFQATT, SNEGSKA (reference sequence). The CDR3 totals 12 residues.

This clonotype was observed a few times. V usage is TRBV15 and J usage is TRBJ2-1; 11 nucleotides align to TRBD1. CDR1 is LNHNV and CDR2 is YYDKDF in the germline V gene (reference sequence). CDR3 size: 16 residues. Trimming removed 5 bases from V and 2 bases from J; junction bases left unmatched: 5. The chain's CDR3 is CATSVTGQGAYNEQFF. As DNA, the CDR3 is TGTGCCACCAGCGTGACGGGACAGGGGGCCTACAATGAGCAGTTCTTC.

In its sample, this clonotype ranks as medium-sized. The V call is TRBV27, the J call TRBJ2-7, with 8 positions matching TRBD2. This CDR3 contains 15 residues. V trimming: 4 bases; J trimming: 6 bases; junction bases outside the gene matches: 11. Germline V gene data show CDR1 as MNHEY and CDR2 as SMNVEV (reference sequence). The CDR3 DNA reads TGTGCCAGCAGTTCACTCCGGGAGGGGTTTCGCGAGCAGTACTTC. Translating it yields CASSSLREGFREQYF.

The chain uses TRBV4-2 and TRBJ1-2; D is uncertain. Trimming removed 0 bases at V and 5 bases at J, with 1 base between. Germline V gene lookup returns CDR1 LGHNA and CDR2 YNFKEQ. The CDR3 has 11 residues. DNA of the CDR3: TGTGCCAGCAGCCAAGAGTATGGCTACACCTTC. Translated: CASSQEYGYTF.

This clonotype was counted between two and nine times. The V gene is TRBV20-1, the J gene TRBJ2-2, with D unresolved. CDR1 is DFQATT, CDR2 SNEGSKA, per germline (reference sequence). The CDR3 covers 13 residues. The V end was cut by 3 bases, the J end by 7 bases, with 12 bases between. The CDR3 DNA reads TGCAGTGCTAGCGTTACGGCGTACGGGGAGCTGTTTTTT. This codes for CSASVTAYGELFF.

The chain carries TRBV7-2 and TRBJ2-2; D gene unclear. Trimming left V 4 bases short and J 5 bases short, with 2 bases between. The germline V gene has CDR1 SGHTA and CDR2 FQGNSA. This CDR3 spans 11 amino acids. The CDR3 DNA reads TGTGCCAGCAGCTCGACCGGGGAGCTGTTTTTT. It codes for CASSSTGELFF.

The J gene is TRBJ1-1, the V gene TRBV5-5; 8 nucleotides match TRBD1. J lost 4 bases, V lost 1 base, and 9 bases had no gene match. Germline assignment: CDR1 SGHKS and CDR2 YYEKEE (reference sequence). The CDR3 is 16 amino acids. This CDR3 is CASSLYPTGVGTEAFF. The CDR3 nucleotides read TGTGCCAGCAGCTTGTACCCGACAGGGGTGGGCACTGAAGCTTTCTTT.

The chain uses TRBV28 and TRBJ2-3; 12 bases match TRBD2. V dropped 4 bases and J dropped 4; count of bases not matched to a gene: 3. This CDR3 comprises 15 residues. The V gene's germline CDR1 is MDHEN and CDR2 SYDVKM. In DNA form, the CDR3 reads TGTGCCAGCAGTTCCCTAGCGGGAGGGCCAGATACGCAGTATTTT. This translates into CASSSLAGGPDTQYF.